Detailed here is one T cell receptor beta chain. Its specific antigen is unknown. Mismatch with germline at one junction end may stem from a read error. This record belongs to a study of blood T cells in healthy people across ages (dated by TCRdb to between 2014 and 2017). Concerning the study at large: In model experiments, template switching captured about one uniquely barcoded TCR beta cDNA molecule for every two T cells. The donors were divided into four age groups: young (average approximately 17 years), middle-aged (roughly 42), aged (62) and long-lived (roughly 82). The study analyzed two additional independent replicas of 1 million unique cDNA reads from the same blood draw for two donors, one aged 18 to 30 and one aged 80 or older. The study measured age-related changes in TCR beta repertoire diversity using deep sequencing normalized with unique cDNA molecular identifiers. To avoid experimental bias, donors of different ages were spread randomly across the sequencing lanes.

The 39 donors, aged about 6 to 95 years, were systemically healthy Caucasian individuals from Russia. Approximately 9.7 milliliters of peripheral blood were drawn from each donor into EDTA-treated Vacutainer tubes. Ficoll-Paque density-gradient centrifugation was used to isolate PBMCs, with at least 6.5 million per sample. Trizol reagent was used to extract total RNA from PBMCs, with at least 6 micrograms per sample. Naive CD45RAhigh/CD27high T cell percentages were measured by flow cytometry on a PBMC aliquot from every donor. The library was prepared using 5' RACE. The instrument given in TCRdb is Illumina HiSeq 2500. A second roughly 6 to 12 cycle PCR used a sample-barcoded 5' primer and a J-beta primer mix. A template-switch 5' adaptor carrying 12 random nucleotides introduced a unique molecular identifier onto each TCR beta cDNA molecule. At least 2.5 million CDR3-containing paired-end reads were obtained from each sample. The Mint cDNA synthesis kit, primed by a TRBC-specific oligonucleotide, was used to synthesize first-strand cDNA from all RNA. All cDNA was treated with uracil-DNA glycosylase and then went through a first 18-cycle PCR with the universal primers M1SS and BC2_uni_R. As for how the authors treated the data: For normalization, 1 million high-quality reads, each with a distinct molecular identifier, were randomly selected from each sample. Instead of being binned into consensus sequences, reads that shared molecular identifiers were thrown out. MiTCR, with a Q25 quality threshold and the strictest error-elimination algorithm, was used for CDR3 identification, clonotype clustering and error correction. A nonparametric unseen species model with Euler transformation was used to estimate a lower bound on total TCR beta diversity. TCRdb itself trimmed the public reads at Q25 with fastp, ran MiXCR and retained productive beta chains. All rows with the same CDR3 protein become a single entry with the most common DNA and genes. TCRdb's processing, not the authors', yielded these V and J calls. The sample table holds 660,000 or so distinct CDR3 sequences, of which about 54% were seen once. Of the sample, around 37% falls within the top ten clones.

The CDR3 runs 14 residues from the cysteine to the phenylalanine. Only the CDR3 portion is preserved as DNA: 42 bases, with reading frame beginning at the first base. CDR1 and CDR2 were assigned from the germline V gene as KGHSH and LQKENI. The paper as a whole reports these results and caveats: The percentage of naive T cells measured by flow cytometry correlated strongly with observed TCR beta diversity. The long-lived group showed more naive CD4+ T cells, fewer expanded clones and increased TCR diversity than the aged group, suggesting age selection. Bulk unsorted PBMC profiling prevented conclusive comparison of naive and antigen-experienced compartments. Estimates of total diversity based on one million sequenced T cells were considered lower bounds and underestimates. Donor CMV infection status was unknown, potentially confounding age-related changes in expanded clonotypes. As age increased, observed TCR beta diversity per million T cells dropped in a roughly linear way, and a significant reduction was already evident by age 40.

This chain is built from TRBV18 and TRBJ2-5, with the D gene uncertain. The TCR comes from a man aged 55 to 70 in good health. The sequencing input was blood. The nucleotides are TGCGCCAGCAGTTCGCGCAGAGCCCAAGAGACCCAGTACTTC. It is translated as CASSSRRAQETQYF.